One sample yielded the 17 T cell receptor beta chains listed below, sequenced in a study of radiotherapy plus CTLA-4 blockade in lung cancer (dated by TCRdb to 2016 to 2019). Library preparation employed the immunoSEQ multiplex PCR assay. TCRdb stores this immuneACCESS table with in-frame sequences only. Part of the clones is absent; in the studies checked, under half of the shortfall reflects unresolved V genes, and no reason is known for the rest. The sample yields 90,000 to 100,000 clones; around 79% were counted once. The top ten constitute around 3% of the sample. The sample was peripheral blood, taken from a patient treated with radiotherapy plus ipilimumab. These receptor sequences come from a human donor with non-small cell lung cancer who had a partial response to radiotherapy plus ipilimumab. Some clones in this sample may be carry-over from other donors' samples.

The rearrangement uses TRBV18 and TRBJ2-1, with 10 bases lining up with TRBD1. The length of the CDR3 is 18 residues. The V gene's germline CDR1 is KGHSH and CDR2 LQKENI. Trimming took 4 bases from V and 5 from J; bases not matched to a gene: 14. The CDR3 reads CASSLRNSGQGNHNEQFF. Here the CDR3 DNA reads TGTGCCAGCTCACTACGCAATTCGGGACAGGGGAACCACAATGAGCAGTTCTTC. The variable domain in full, with the rest retrieved from reference TRBV18 and TRBJ2-1, is NAGVMQNPRHLVRRRGQEARLRCSPMKGHSHVYWYRQLPEEGLKFMVYLQKENIIDESGMPKERFSAEFPKEGPSILRIQQVVRGDSAAYFCASSLRNSGQGNHNEQFFGPGTRLTVL.

The V and J genes are TRBV4-3 and TRBJ2-4, with D possibly being TRBD2 (6 bases). CDR3 size: 17 residues. The germline V and J ends were trimmed by 0 bases and 0 bases, with 12 bases remaining between them. Germline V gene lookup returns CDR1 LGHNA and CDR2 YSLEER. CDR3: CASSQEFAGLAKNIQYF. In nucleotides, the CDR3 is TGCGCCAGCAGCCAAGAGTTCGCGGGGCTAGCCAAAAACATTCAGTACTTC.

The chain links TRBV5-4 to TRBJ1-1; D is undetermined. The V and J ends lost 1 base and 1 base respectively, with 11 bases between them. This CDR3 spans 15 amino acids. Germline V lookup: CDR1 SGHNT, CDR2 YYREEE (reference sequence). CDR3 nucleotide sequence: TGTGCCAGCAGCTTGTCGATTTCCAGGAACACTGAAGCTTTCTTT. Its protein is CASSLSISRNTEAFF.

This chain joins TRBV14 and TRBJ2-5; D may be TRBD2 (6 bases). CDR3 length: 15 amino acids. Germline CDR1 is SGHDN and CDR2 is FVKESK. V was shortened by 4 bases and J by 4 bases, with 16 bases between the two germline ends. The CDR3 loop reads CASSLGGMGGETQYF. The CDR3, as DNA: TGTGCCAGCAGCCTCGGCGGGATGGGGGGAGAGACCCAGTACTTC.

This clone was seen only once. This chain uses TRBV11-2 with TRBJ1-5; a possible D gene is TRBD1 (5 bases). Deletions cut 2 bases from V and 6 bases from J, with 20 bases between. CDR1 and CDR2 from the germline V gene are SGHAT and FQNNGV. The CDR3 has 17 residues. The CDR3: CASSLSPGGGNSQPQHF. DNA for the CDR3: TGTGCCAGCAGCTTATCGCCGGGGGGGGGAAATTCTCAGCCCCAGCATTTT.

V usage is TRBV5-4 and J usage is TRBJ2-7; TRBD1 aligns across 8 bases. The CDR3 loop spans 16 amino acids. CDR1 and CDR2 from the germline V gene are SGHNT and YYREEE (reference sequence). V gave up 1 base and J gave up 5 bases; unmatched junction bases: 11. This CDR3 is CASSLPNPTGAHEQYF. CDR3 DNA: TGTGCCAGCAGCTTGCCCAATCCGACAGGGGCACACGAGCAGTACTTC.

The chain couples TRBV9 to TRBJ2-1; 7 nucleotides line up with TRBD2. The length of the CDR3 is 15 residues. J gave up 3 bases and V 4 bases, and 7 bases lay outside the gene matches. From germline, CDR1 is SGDLS and CDR2 YYNGEE. The CDR3 here is CASSPIGLVYNEQFF. For the CDR3, the DNA is TGTGCCAGCAGCCCGATCGGACTAGTCTACAATGAGCAGTTCTTC.

This rearrangement joins TRBV18 to TRBJ2-3, with D uncertain. Germline CDR1 and CDR2: KGHSH and LQKENI. This CDR3 comprises 13 residues. The V end was cut by 0 bases, the J end by 4 bases, with 5 bases between. CDR3: CASSPPRADTQYF. The CDR3 DNA reads TGTGCCAGCTCACCACCGAGAGCAGATACGCAGTATTTT. Combining the CDR3 with reference TRBV18 and TRBJ2-3 gives the whole variable domain NAGVMQNPRHLVRRRGQEARLRCSPMKGHSHVYWYRQLPEEGLKFMVYLQKENIIDESGMPKERFSAEFPKEGPSILRIQQVVRGDSAAYFCASSPPRADTQYFGPGTRLTVL.

This chain uses TRBV4-1 with TRBJ1-4; 8 positions match TRBD1. The CDR3 sequence is 18 residues long. Trimming took 3 bases from V and 5 from J; bases not matched to a gene: 14. Germline V gene lookup returns CDR1 MGHRA and CDR2 YSYEKL. For the CDR3, the DNA is TGCGCCAGCAGCCAGACTGGACAGGGCCTGGGTGGGAATGAAAAACTGTTTTTT. As protein: CASSQTGQGLGGNEKLFF.

The rearrangement joins TRBV4-2 to TRBJ2-3; D is possibly TRBD2 (5 bases). The CDR3 is made up of 14 amino acids. Germline CDR1 reads LGHNA; CDR2 reads YNFKEQ. The V end was cut by 4 bases, the J end by 2 bases, with 10 bases between. The CDR3 DNA reads TGTGCCAGCAGCCCAAGCGGATACACAGATACGCAGTATTTT. Its protein product is CASSPSGYTDTQYF.

The chain recombines TRBV7-8 with TRBJ2-3, with 7 nucleotides matching TRBD2. Germline V gives CDR1 SGHVS, CDR2 FQNEAQ. This CDR3 region has 15 residues. The ends lost 4 bases at V and 4 bases at J; junction bases unmatched: 8. The CDR3 loop reads CASSSRTSLSDTQYF. CDR3 in DNA: TGTGCCAGCAGCTCTAGGACTAGTCTGTCAGATACGCAGTATTTT.

J is TRBJ2-7 and V is TRBV18; 7 positions match TRBD2. Germline values: CDR1 KGHSH, CDR2 LQKENI. V shed 1 base, J shed 5 bases, and the junction held 5 bases outside the gene matches. The CDR3 consists of 14 residues. The CDR3 DNA reads as TGTGCCAGCTCACCACAAGACGGGGGGAACGAGCAGTACTTC. Residues: CASSPQDGGNEQYF.

This clone showed up just a few times. This sequence joins TRBV4-1 and TRBJ1-2, with 10 bases lining up with TRBD1. Unmatched junction bases numbered 7, after V lost 2 bases and J lost 4 bases. From germline, CDR1 is MGHRA and CDR2 YSYEKL. This CDR3 is built from 16 residues. In nucleotides, the CDR3 is TGCGCCAGCAGCCAACCCGGGACAGGGGATTTCTATGGCTACACCTTC. This gives the protein CASSQPGTGDFYGYTF.

The chain joins TRBV7-8 to TRBJ1-1; tentatively, D is TRBD1 (6 bases). Germline CDR1 and CDR2: SGHVS and FQNEAQ. The germline V and J ends were trimmed by 5 bases and 3 bases, with 19 bases remaining between them. This CDR3 has 16 residues. CDR3 in amino acids: CASSLTLGTLDTEAFF. The CDR3 nucleotides read TGTGCCAGCAGCCTCACCCTCGGGACACTCGACACTGAAGCTTTCTTT.

The CDR3 here is CASSGDHRGLNYGYTF. CDR3 nucleotides: TGCGCCAGCAGCGGGGACCACAGGGGGCTTAACTATGGCTACACCTTC. V gene TRBV5-1 combines with J gene TRBJ1-2, with 9 positions matching TRBD1. Germline V gives CDR1 SGHRS, CDR2 YFSETQ. The CDR3 is 16 residues long. The trim removed 4 bases at V and 1 base at J, leaving 8 bases unmatched.

The V and J genes are TRBV28 and TRBJ1-5, with 8 bases aligning to TRBD1. The germline V gene encodes CDR1 MDHEN and CDR2 SYDVKM. The CDR3 contains 15 residues. Trimming removed 6 bases from V and 5 bases from J; junction bases left unmatched: 9. CDR3 sequence (DNA): TGTGCCAGCAGCCCGACAGGGGAAGGTTATCAGCCCCAGCATTTT. Translated, it gives CASSPTGEGYQPQHF.

This clone showed up just a few times. The V call is TRBV19, the J call TRBJ2-3; 7 positions match TRBD1. The CDR3 spans 15 residues. In germline, CDR1 is LNHDA, CDR2 SQIVND (reference sequence). V shed 3 bases and J 4 bases; nucleotides not matched to a gene: 7. CDR3 region: CASSIPHRGADTQYF. The DNA of the CDR3 is TGTGCCAGTAGTATCCCTCACAGGGGCGCAGATACGCAGTATTTT.